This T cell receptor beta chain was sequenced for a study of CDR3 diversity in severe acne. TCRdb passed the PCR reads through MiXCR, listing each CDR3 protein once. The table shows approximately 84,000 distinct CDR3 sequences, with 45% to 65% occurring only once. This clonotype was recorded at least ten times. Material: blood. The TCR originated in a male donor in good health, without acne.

Written as DNA, the CDR3 is TGTGCCAGCAGCTTAGATTCGTATAGCCAAGAGACCCAGTACTTC. As protein: CASSLDSYSQETQYF. This chain connects TRBV7-9 to TRBJ2-5; no firm D call. The CDR3 loop spans 15 amino acids. V was trimmed by 1 base and J by 1 base, leaving 10 bases between them. The germline CDR1 and CDR2 sequences are SEHNR and FQNEAQ (reference sequence).